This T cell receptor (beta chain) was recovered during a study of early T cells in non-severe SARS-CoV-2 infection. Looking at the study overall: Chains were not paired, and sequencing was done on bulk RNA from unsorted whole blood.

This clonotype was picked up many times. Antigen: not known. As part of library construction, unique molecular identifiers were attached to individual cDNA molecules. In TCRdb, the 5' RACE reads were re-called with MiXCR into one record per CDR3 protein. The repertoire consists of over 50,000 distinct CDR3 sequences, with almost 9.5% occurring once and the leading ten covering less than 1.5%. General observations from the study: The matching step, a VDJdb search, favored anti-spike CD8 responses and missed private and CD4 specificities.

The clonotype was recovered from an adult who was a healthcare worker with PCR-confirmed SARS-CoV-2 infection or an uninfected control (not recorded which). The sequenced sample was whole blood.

CDR3 nucleotide sequence: TGTGCCAGCAGCCAGACAGGGCTATATGGCTACACCTTC. The encoded protein is CASSQTGLYGYTF. The chain recombines TRBV12-3 or TRBV12-4 with TRBJ1-2, with 7 bases identical to TRBD1. The trim removed 6 bases at V and 5 bases at J, leaving 6 bases unmatched. The CDR3 consists of 13 residues.